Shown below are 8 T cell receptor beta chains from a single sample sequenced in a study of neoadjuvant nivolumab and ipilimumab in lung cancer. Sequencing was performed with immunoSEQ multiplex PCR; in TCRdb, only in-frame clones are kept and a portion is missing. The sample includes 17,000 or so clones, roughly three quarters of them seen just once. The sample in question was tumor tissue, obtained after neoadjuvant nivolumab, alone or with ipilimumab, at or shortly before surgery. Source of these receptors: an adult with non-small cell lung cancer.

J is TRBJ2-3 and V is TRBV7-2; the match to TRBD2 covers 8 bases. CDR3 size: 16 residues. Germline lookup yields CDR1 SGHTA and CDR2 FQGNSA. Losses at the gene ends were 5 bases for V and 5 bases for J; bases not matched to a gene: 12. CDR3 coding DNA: TGTGCCAGCAGCCCCCGGGGGGGCGGGTTTGGAGATACGCAGTATTTT. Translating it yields CASSPRGGGFGDTQYF. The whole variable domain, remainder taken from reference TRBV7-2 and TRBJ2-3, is GAGVSQSPSNKVTEKGKDVELRCDPISGHTALYWYRQSLGQGLEFLIYFQGNSAPDKSGLPSDRFSAERTGGSVSTLTIQRTQQEDSAVYLCASSPRGGGFGDTQYFGPGTRLTVL.

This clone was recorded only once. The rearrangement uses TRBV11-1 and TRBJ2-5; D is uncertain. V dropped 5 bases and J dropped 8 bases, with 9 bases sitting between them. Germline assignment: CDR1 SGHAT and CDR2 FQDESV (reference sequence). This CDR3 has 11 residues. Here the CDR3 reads CASSTEFTQYF. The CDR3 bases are TGTGCCAGCAGCACAGAGTTTACCCAGTACTTC.

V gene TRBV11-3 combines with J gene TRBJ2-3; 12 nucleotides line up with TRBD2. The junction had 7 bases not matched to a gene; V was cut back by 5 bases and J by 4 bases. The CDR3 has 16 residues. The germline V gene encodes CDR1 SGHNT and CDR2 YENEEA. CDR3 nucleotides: TGTGCCAGCAGCATTTCTAGCGGGGGGGCCCCAGATACGCAGTATTTT. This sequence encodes CASSISSGGAPDTQYF.

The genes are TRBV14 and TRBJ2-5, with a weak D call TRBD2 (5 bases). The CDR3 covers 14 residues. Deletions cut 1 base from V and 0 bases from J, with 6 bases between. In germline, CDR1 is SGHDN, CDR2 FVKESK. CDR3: CASSQAGYQETQYF. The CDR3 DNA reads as TGTGCCAGCAGCCAAGCGGGGTACCAAGAGACCCAGTACTTC.

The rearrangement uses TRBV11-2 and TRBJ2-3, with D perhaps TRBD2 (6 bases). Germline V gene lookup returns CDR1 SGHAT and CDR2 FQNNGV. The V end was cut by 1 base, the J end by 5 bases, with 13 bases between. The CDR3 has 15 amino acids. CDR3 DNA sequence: TGTGCCAGCAGCTTAGGCGGGGCTAATGAAGATACGCAGTATTTT. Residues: CASSLGGANEDTQYF.

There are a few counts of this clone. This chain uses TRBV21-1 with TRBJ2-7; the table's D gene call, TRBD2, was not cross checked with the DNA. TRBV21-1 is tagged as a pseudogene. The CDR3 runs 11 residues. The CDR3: CASGAEHEQYF. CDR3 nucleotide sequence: TGTGCCAGTGGCGCGGAGCACGAGCAGTACTTC.

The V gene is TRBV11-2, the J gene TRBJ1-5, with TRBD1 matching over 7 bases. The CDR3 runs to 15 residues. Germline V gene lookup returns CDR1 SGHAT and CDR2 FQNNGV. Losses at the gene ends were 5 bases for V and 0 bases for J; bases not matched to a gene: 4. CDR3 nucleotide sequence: TGTGCCAGCAGCATAGGGACAGTTAGCAATCAGCCCCAGCATTTT. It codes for CASSIGTVSNQPQHF.

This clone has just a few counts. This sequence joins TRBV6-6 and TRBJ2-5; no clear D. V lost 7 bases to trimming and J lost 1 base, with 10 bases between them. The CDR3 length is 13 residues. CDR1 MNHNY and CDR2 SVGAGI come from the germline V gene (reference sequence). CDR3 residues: CASTNGVQETQYF. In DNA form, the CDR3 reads TGTGCCAGCACAAACGGAGTCCAAGAGACCCAGTACTTC.